This T cell receptor (beta chain) was recovered during a study of regulatory T cells in long-lasting Graves disease. Across the study: Newly diagnosed Graves' patients had under 3 months of antithyroid drugs. Notes on the study in general: Shared public clonotypes totalled 2,741 in persistent patients, compared with some 920 in new patients.

This clonotype was detected ten times or more. Its antigen remains unidentified. The time point: newly diagnosed GD, antithyroid drugs for less than 3 months. With RNA extracted from PBMCs as input, the TCR library was made. Construction of the TCR beta libraries employed iRepertoire HTBI primers in conjunction with Arm-PCR of CDR3 regions. TCRdb recomputed calls from the multiplex PCR reads with MiXCR, one row per CDR3 protein. The sample records about 500,000 distinct CDR3 sequences, roughly 16% being singletons. This CDR3 is built from 13 residues. Trimming took 6 bases from V and 5 from J; bases not matched to a gene: 4. The germline V gene has CDR1 SGHAT and CDR2 FQNNGV. The same sample was also used in a study of T cells in Graves' hyperthyroidism and ophthalmopathy.

This sample comprised peripheral blood mononuclear cells (PBMCs), obtained at new diagnosis, from a patient treated with antithyroid drugs. This sequence originates from a man aged 40-49 years with Graves disease. The rearrangement joins TRBV11-2 to TRBJ1-1, with TRBD1 matching 9 bases. The CDR3 loop reads CASRGQGKTEAFF. In nucleotides, the CDR3 is TGTGCCAGCAGGGGACAGGGAAAAACTGAAGCTTTCTTT.